Below, 15 T cell receptor beta chains from the same sample are listed, as sequenced in a study of T cell responses to AZD1222 COVID-19 vaccine. TCRdb's table, derived via immunoSEQ multiplex PCR, lists solely in-frame clones and lacks some. The table has roughly 120,000 clones, 70% to 90% seen once. Here the sequenced sample was peripheral blood, taken on day 0 of AZD1222 vaccination. Source of these receptors: an adult in good health.

The V gene is TRBV19, the J gene TRBJ1-2; weak D call: TRBD1 (6 bases). Germline CDR1 LNHDA, CDR2 SQIVND (reference sequence). This CDR3 has 17 amino acids. Trimming shortened V by 2 bases and J by 4 bases, and 20 bases separated the two germline ends. CDR3 DNA sequence: TGTGCCAGTAGTATATCCGCCTCCGGGACAAGAGCCTATGGCTACACCTTC. Translated: CASSISASGTRAYGYTF.

The rearrangement links TRBV7-8 to TRBJ1-6, with TRBD1 matching 8 bases. The CDR3 totals 14 residues. Germline assignment: CDR1 SGHVS and CDR2 FQNEAQ. With 7 bases clipped from V and 7 bases from J, the junction kept 6 bases outside the gene matches. CDR3 amino acids: CASTLRQGNSPLHF. The CDR3, as DNA: TGTGCCAGCACCCTGAGACAGGGGAATTCACCCCTCCACTTT.

The J gene is TRBJ1-5, the V gene TRBV15, with 9 nucleotides matching TRBD1. With V trimmed by 6 bases and J by 4 bases, 7 bases remained unmatched. CDR1 and CDR2 from the germline V gene are LNHNV and YYDKDF (reference sequence). CDR3 length: 15 residues. The CDR3 loop reads CATRPEGQGNQPQHF. The CDR3 region has the DNA TGTGCCACCAGGCCTGAGGGACAGGGAAATCAGCCCCAGCATTTT.

This clone appeared a few times. This rearrangement joins TRBV5-1 to TRBJ2-7, with D perhaps matching TRBD1 (6 bases). V lost 0 bases and J 3 bases, leaving 16 bases between the germline ends. Germline V gene sequence: CDR1 SGHRS, CDR2 YFSETQ. CDR3 length: 16 residues. CDR3 protein: CASSLGGGLLYYEQYF. The CDR3 DNA sequence: TGCGCCAGCAGCTTGGGTGGGGGCCTCCTTTACTACGAGCAGTACTTC. Based on the CDR3 plus reference TRBV5-1 and TRBJ2-7, the full variable domain is KAGVTQTPRYLIKTRGQQVTLSCSPISGHRSVSWYQQTPGQGLQFLFEYFSETQRNKGNFPGRFSGRQFSNSRSEMNVSTLELGDSALYLCASSLGGGLLYYEQYFGPGTRLTVT.

This clone has a handful of counts. The chain recombines TRBV6-5 with TRBJ1-2; no clear D gene. CDR1 MNHEY and CDR2 SVGAGI come from the germline V gene. CDR3 length equals 15 residues. V lost 0 bases, J lost 0 bases, and 8 bases lay in between. DNA for the CDR3: TGTGCCAGCAGTTACTCGCGGACGGCTAACTATGGCTACACCTTC. As protein: CASSYSRTANYGYTF.

The rearrangement joins TRBV28 to TRBJ1-5; 8 bases are shared with TRBD1. The germline CDR1 and CDR2 sequences are MDHEN and SYDVKM. The CDR3 covers 16 residues. After removal of 4 bases from V and 0 bases from J, the junction contained 5 bases not matched to a gene. The CDR3 nucleotides are TGTGCCAGCAGTTCCGGACAGGGCCCTAGCAATCAGCCCCAGCATTTT. It yields the protein CASSSGQGPSNQPQHF.

The count of this clone is one. V and J are TRBV4-2 and TRBJ2-3, with TRBD2 matching over 13 bases. This CDR3 contains 16 residues. From germline, CDR1 is LGHNA and CDR2 YNFKEQ. V dropped 4 bases and J dropped 4; count of bases not matched to a gene: 5. The CDR3 reads CASSPGTSGMADTQYF. The CDR3 nucleotides read TGTGCCAGCAGCCCAGGGACTAGCGGGATGGCAGATACGCAGTATTTT.

This chain uses TRBV2 with TRBJ2-3; D is unclear. Per germline, CDR1 SNHLY and CDR2 FYNNEI. CDR3 length: 13 amino acids. V was clipped by 2 bases and J by 2 bases, with 5 bases between them. The CDR3 nucleotides read TGTGCCAGCAGTGAAAGGGTCACAGATACGCAGTATTTT. Protein: CASSERVTDTQYF.

This chain connects TRBV4-1 to TRBJ2-5; 7 nucleotides match TRBD2. Trimming removed 2 bases from V and 7 bases from J; junction bases left unmatched: 22. Germline CDR1 MGHRA, CDR2 YSYEKL. This CDR3 has 19 residues. CDR3 amino acids: CASSQTATGVGGFGGTQYF. CDR3 in DNA: TGCGCCAGCAGCCAAACGGCTACAGGTGTGGGGGGGTTCGGAGGGACCCAGTACTTC.

The CDR3 loop is CASSIVIGTGELFF. The CDR3 DNA sequence: TGTGCCAGTAGTATTGTTATTGGGACCGGGGAGCTGTTTTTT. The V gene is TRBV19, the J gene TRBJ2-2; the D is unclear. The CDR3 extends over 14 amino acids. Germline V gene data show CDR1 as LNHDA and CDR2 as SQIVND (reference sequence). V gave up 3 bases and J gave up 5 bases, with 10 bases separating them.

V is TRBV7-3 and J is TRBJ1-2; a possible D gene is TRBD1 (5 bases). Between the trimmed V and J ends, which lost 5 bases and 0 bases, there was a span of 10 bases. CDR3 size: 14 residues. Germline V lookup: CDR1 SGHTA, CDR2 FQGTGA. The CDR3 nucleotides read TGTGCCAGCAGCACCAGGGAACCTAACTATGGCTACACCTTC. It translates to CASSTREPNYGYTF.

This clone was observed a single time. The chain employs TRBV7-6 and TRBJ2-1; D gene ambiguous. Germline CDR1 reads SGHVS; CDR2 reads FNYEAQ. With 5 bases removed from V and 5 bases from J, the gap between germline ends came to 19 bases. The CDR3 is 16 amino acids. The CDR3 spells CASSPSATPWDNEQFF. The CDR3 DNA sequence: TGTGCCAGCAGCCCCTCGGCAACGCCTTGGGACAATGAGCAGTTCTTC.

V is TRBV4-2 and J is TRBJ1-2, with a possible D match to TRBD1 (6 bases). The CDR3 contains 13 residues. Germline CDR1 and CDR2: LGHNA and YNFKEQ. V was pared by 3 bases and J by 10 bases, with 15 bases between. CDR3 bases: TGTGCCAGCAGCCACACGAGTGGGGGCGACTACACCTTC. Residues: CASSHTSGGDYTF.

The chain joins TRBV10-3 to TRBJ2-1; no firm D call. The V gene's germline CDR1 is ENHRY and CDR2 SYGVKD. CDR3 length equals 15 residues. V was clipped by 6 bases and J by 4 bases, with 16 bases between them. As DNA, the CDR3 is TGTGCCATCAGCCCCATTGGGCAGGTGTACAATGAGCAGTTCTTC. This sequence encodes CAISPIGQVYNEQFF.

The chain joins TRBV6-2 or TRBV6-3 to TRBJ2-3; D unresolved. CDR3 length equals 14 residues. CDR1 is MNHEY, CDR2 SVGEGT, per germline. Trimming stripped 2 bases from V and 1 base from J, with 7 bases between. The DNA of the CDR3 is TGTGCCAGCAGTTACCCCAGCGGCACAGATACGCAGTATTTT. This encodes CASSYPSGTDTQYF.